The clone carrying this T cell receptor beta chain appeared a single time. Its target is not known. The data derive from a study of T-cell reconstitution after alpha-beta-depleted transplantation in children. Study results and caveats: The origin of alpha-beta T cells about two months after transplant was reportedly several hundred expanded graft clones. T-cell numbers and diversity, one year after transplant, stemmed largely from T cells that were newly produced.

Preparation of the TCRbeta library involved a method that used unique molecular identifiers. One entry per CDR3 protein, called by TCRdb with MiXCR from the PCR reads. Of under 450,000 distinct CDR3 sequences in the sample, around 15% are singletons; the top ten hold over 25%. This TCR came from a boy in the first two years of life who had a stem cell transplant for Wiskott-Aldrich syndrome, so the T cells may come from the graft donor. The material was PBMCs, mostly from graft donor cells, obtained 360 days after TCRalphabeta/CD19-depleted stem cell transplant.

CDR3 nucleotides: TGTGCCAGCAGGCTTGGAGGTGGGAGCTCCTACGAGCAGTACTTC. This encodes CASRLGGGSSYEQYF. This chain links TRBV12-3 or TRBV12-4 with TRBJ2-7; D perhaps matches TRBD2 (5 bases). CDR3 length equals 15 residues. With 6 bases removed from V and 0 bases from J, the gap between germline ends came to 15 bases.